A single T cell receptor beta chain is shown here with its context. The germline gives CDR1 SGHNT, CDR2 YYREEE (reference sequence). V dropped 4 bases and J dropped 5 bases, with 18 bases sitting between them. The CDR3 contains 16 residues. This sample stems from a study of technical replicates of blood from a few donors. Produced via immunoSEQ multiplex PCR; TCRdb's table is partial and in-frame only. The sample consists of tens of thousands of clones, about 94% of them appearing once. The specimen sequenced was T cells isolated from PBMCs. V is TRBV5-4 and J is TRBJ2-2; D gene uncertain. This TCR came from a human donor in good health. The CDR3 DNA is TGTGCCAGCAGCCTTGGTATAGCTCGTGAGACCGGGGAGCTGTTTTTT. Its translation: CASSLGIARETGELFF.